This T cell receptor beta chain was captured by sequencing in a study of blood T cell repertoires in COVID-19. Turning to the study itself: The United States, Italy and Spain were the sources of the acute and convalescent COVID-19 samples.

V dropped 4 bases and J dropped 9; count of bases not matched to a gene: 9. Germline CDR1 LGHDT, CDR2 YNNKEL (reference sequence). The CDR3 extends over 15 amino acids. In the authors' workflow: Nucleated cell number was recorded as an estimate derived from reference gene primer amplification. TCRdb's table, derived via immunoSEQ multiplex PCR, lists solely in-frame clones and lacks some. V, J and clone size derive from that table, while D and trimming were established from the DNA sequence. The table records a few hundred thousand clones, about 91% of them present only once. Sequencing input: peripheral blood. This sequence originates from a woman aged 25 to 39 who had recovered from COVID-19. The V gene is TRBV3-1 (or the pseudogene TRBV3-2), the J gene TRBJ1-6, with TRBD1 matching over 7 bases. The DNA of the CDR3 is TGTGCCAGCAGCCCAAAGGGGGCCGGAGGTTCACCCCTCCACTTT. Its translation is CASSPKGAGGSPLHF.